These 3 T cell receptor beta chains were all obtained from the same sample, sequenced in a study of CD8+ T cells in alopecia areata. Reverse transcription of extracted RNA yielded cDNA, which provided the sequencing template. Assay used: immunoSEQ multiplex PCR; TCRdb lists only in-frame clones, some missing. The data hold 200,000 to 250,000 clones, with approximately 52% observed a single time. Source: CD4+ T cells sorted from blood, taken at week 0. The receptors were gathered from a human donor with alopecia areata.

The chain couples TRBV27 to TRBJ1-5, with TRBD1 matching over 7 bases. The germline CDR1 and CDR2 sequences are MNHEY and SMNVEV (reference sequence). The CDR3 loop spans 14 amino acids. Germline trimming cut 3 bases from V and 6 bases from J; bases unmatched to any gene: 5. The CDR3 region is CASSFRQGGQPQHF. The CDR3 DNA follows: TGTGCCAGCAGTTTCCGACAGGGTGGTCAGCCCCAGCATTTT.

The CDR3 here is CAWSRTQAGQPQHF. CDR3 coding DNA: TGTGCCTGGAGTAGGACTCAGGCAGGACAGCCCCAGCATTTT. The V and J genes are TRBV30 and TRBJ1-5, with D unresolved. This CDR3 has 14 amino acids. Between the trimmed V and J ends, which lost 2 bases and 7 bases, there was a span of 15 bases. CDR1 GTSNPN and CDR2 SVGIG come from the germline V gene (reference sequence).

The V and J genes are TRBV27 and TRBJ1-5; 10 positions match TRBD1. CDR1 is MNHEY and CDR2 is SMNVEV in the germline V gene (reference sequence). The junction had 6 bases not matched to a gene; V was cut back by 3 bases and J by 7 bases. The CDR3 is made up of 15 amino acids. The CDR3 loop reads CASSFTGTGEQPQHF. DNA of the CDR3: TGTGCCAGCAGTTTTACGGGGACAGGGGAACAGCCCCAGCATTTT.